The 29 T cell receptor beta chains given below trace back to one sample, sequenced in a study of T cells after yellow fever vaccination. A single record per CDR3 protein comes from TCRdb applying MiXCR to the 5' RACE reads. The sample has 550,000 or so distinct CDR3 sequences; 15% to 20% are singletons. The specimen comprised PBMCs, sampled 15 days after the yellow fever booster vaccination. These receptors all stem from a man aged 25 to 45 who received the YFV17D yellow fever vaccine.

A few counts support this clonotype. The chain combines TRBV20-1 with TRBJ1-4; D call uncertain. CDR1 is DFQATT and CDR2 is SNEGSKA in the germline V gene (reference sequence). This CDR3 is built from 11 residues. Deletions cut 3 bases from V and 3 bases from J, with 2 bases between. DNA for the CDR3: TGCAGTGCTAGCCCTAATGAAAAACTGTTTTTT. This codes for CSASPNEKLFF.

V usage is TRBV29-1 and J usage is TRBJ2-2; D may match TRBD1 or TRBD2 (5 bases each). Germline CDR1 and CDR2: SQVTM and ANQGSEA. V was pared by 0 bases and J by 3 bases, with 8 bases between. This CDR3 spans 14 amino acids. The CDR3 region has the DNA TGCAGCGTTGAAGAGGGGGTGGACACCGGGGAGCTGTTTTTT. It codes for CSVEEGVDTGELFF.

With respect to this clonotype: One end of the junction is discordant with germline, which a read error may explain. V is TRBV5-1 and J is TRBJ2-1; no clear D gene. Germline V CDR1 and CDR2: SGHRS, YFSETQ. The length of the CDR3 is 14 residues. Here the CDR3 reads CASSLEGRPNGQFF. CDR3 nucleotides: TGCGCCAGCAGCTTGGAGGGCCGCCCTAATGGGCAGTTCTTC.

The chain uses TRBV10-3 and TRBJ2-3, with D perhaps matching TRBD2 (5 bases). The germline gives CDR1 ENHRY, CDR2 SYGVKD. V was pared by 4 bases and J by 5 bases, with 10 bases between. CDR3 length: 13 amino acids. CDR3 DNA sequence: TGTGCCATCAGTGTAGCCCGGGAAGATACGCAGTATTTT. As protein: CAISVAREDTQYF.

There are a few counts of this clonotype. CDR3 loop: CSAWGRVTDNEQFF. DNA for the CDR3: TGCAGTGCGTGGGGCCGCGTGACGGACAATGAGCAGTTCTTC. The V and J genes are TRBV20-1 and TRBJ2-1, with D perhaps TRBD1 (5 bases). Trimming left V 6 bases short and J 5 bases short, with 17 bases between. Per the germline V gene, CDR1 is DFQATT and CDR2 is SNEGSKA (reference sequence). CDR3 size: 14 residues.

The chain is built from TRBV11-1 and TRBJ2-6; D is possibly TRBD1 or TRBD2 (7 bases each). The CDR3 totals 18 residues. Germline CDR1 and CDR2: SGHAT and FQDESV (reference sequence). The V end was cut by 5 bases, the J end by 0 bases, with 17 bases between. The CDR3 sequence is CASSPGGTVYSGANVLTF. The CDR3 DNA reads TGTGCCAGCAGCCCCGGGGGGACAGTTTACTCTGGGGCCAACGTCCTGACTTTC. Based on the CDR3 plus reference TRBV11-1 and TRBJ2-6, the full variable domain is EAEVAQSPRYKITEKSQAVAFWCDPISGHATLYWYRQILGQGPELLVQFQDESVVDDSQLPKDRFSAERLKGVDSTLKIQPAELGDSAMYLCASSPGGTVYSGANVLTFGAGSRLTVL.

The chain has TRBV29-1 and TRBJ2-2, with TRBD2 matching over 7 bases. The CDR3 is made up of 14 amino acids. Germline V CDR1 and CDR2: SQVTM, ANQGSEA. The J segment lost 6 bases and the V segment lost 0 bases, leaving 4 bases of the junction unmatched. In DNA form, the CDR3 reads TGCAGCGTTGAAGAGACTAGCTCTTCCGGGGAGCTGTTTTTT. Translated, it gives CSVEETSSSGELFF.

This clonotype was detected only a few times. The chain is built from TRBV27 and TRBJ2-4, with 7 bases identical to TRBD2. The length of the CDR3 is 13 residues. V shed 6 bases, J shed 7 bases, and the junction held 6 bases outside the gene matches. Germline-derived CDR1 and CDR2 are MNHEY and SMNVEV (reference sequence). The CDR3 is CASSSTSPNIQYF. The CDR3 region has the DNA TGTGCCAGCAGCTCGACTAGCCCCAACATTCAGTACTTC.

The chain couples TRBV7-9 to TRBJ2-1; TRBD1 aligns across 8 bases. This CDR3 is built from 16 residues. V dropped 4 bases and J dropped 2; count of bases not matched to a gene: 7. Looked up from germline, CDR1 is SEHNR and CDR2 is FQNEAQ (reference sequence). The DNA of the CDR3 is TGTGCCAGCAGCTCCCGGACAGGGCTGACCTACAATGAGCAGTTCTTC. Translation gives CASSSRTGLTYNEQFF.

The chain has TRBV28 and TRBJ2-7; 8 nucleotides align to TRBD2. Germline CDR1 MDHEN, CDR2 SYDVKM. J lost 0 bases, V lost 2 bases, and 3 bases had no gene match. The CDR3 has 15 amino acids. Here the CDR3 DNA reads TGTGCCAGCAGTTTAGCCGGGAGGGACTCCTACGAGCAGTACTTC. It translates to CASSLAGRDSYEQYF.

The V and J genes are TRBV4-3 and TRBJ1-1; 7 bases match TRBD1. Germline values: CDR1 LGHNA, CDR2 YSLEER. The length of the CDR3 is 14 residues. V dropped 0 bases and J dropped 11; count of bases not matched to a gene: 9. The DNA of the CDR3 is TGCGCCAGCAGCCAAGACTATCAGGGGGGGATGGCTTTCTTT. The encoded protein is CASSQDYQGGMAFF.

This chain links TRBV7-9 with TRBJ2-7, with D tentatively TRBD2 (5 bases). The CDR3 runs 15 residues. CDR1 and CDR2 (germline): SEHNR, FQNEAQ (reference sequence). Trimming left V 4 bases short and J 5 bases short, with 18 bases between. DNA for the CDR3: TGTGCCAGCAGCTCCAGCGGAGGCCCGTCCCACGAGCAGTACTTC. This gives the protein CASSSSGGPSHEQYF.

CDR3 in DNA: TGTGCCAGCACCGGACTAGCGGGAGACTGGGAGACCCAGTACTTC. This gives the protein CASTGLAGDWETQYF. This sequence joins TRBV5-8 and TRBJ2-5, with 13 bases fitting TRBD2. Germline CDR1 SGHTS, CDR2 YDEGEE. The length of the CDR3 is 15 residues. The trim removed 6 bases at V and 5 bases at J, leaving 7 bases unmatched.

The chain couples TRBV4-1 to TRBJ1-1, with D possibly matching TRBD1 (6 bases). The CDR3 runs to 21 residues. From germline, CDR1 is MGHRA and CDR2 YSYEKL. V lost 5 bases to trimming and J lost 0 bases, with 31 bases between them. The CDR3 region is CASSEFSLKGHPNLMNTEAFF. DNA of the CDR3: TGCGCCAGCAGCGAGTTCTCCCTAAAGGGACACCCGAACCTCATGAACACTGAAGCTTTCTTT.

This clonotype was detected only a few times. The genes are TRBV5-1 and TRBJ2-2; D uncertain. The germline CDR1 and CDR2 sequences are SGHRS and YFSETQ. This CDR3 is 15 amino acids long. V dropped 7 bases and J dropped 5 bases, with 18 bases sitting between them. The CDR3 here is CASYEPMGSTGELFF. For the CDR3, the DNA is TGCGCCAGCTATGAACCGATGGGTTCGACCGGGGAGCTGTTTTTT.

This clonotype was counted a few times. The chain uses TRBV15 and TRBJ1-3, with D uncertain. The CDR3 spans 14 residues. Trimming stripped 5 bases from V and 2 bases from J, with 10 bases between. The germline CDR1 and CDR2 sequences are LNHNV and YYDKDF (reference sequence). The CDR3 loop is CATSARPAGNTIYF. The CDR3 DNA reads TGTGCCACCAGCGCCAGGCCTGCTGGAAACACCATATATTTT.

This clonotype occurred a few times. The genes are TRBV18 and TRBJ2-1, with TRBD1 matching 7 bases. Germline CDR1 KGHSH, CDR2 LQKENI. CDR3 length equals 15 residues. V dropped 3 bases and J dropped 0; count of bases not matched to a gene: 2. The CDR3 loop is CASSPQGVSYNEQFF. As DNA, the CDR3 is TGTGCCAGCTCACCGCAGGGGGTCTCCTACAATGAGCAGTTCTTC.

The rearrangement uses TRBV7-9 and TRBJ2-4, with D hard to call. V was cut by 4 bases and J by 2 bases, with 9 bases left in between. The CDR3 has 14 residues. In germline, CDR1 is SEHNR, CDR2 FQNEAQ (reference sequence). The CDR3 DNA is TGTGCCAGCAGCTCGGTGGAAACCAAAAACATTCAGTACTTC. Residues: CASSSVETKNIQYF.

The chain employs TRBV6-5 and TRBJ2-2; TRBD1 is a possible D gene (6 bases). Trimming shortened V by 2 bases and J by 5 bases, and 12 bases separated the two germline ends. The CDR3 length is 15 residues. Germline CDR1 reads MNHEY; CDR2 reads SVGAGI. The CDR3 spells CASSYGGLGTGELFF. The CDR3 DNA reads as TGTGCCAGCAGTTACGGGGGCTTAGGTACCGGGGAGCTGTTTTTT.

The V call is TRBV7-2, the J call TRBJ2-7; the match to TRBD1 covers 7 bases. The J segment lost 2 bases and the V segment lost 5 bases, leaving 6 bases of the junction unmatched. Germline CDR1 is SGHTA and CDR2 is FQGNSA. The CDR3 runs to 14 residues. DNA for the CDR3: TGTGCCAGCAGCGCCCCGACAGGGACCTACGAGCAGTACTTC. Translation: CASSAPTGTYEQYF.

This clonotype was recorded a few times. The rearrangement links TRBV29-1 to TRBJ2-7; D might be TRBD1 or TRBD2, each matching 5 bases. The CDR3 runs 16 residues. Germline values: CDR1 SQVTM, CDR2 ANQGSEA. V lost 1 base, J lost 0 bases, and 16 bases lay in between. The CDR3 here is CSVEGGVSGPSYEQYF. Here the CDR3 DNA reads TGCAGCGTTGAAGGGGGCGTCAGCGGCCCCTCCTACGAGCAGTACTTC.

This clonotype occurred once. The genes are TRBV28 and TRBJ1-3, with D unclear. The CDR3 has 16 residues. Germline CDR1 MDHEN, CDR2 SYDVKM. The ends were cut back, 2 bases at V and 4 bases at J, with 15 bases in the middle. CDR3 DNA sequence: TGTGCCAGCAGTTTACCCAACACCTCCCCAGGAAACACCATATATTTT. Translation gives CASSLPNTSPGNTIYF.

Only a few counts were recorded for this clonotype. CDR3 residues: CLSTNTGELFF. In DNA, the CDR3 is TGTCTCAGTACGAACACCGGGGAGCTGTTTTTT. The chain combines TRBV6-6 with TRBJ2-2, with D unresolved. Looked up from germline, CDR1 is MNHNY and CDR2 is SVGAGI (reference sequence). This CDR3 region has 11 residues.

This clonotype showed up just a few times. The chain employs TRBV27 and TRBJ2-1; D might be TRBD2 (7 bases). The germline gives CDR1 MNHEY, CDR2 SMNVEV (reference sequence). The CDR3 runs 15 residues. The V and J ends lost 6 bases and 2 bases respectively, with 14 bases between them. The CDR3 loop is CASRGGADPYNEQFF. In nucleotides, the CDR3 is TGTGCCAGCAGGGGGGGGGCGGACCCCTACAATGAGCAGTTCTTC.

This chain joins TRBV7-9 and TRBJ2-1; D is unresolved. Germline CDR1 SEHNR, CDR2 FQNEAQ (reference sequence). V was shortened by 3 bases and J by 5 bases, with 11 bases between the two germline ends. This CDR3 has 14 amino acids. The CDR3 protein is CASSLTGLNNEQFF. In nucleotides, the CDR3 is TGTGCCAGCAGCTTGACTGGCCTCAACAATGAGCAGTTCTTC. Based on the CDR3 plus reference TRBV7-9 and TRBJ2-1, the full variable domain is DTGVSQNPRHKITKRGQNVTFRCDPISEHNRLYWYRQTLGQGPEFLTYFQNEAQLEKSRLLSDRFSAERPKGSFSTLEIQRTEQGDSAMYLCASSLTGLNNEQFFGPGTRLTVL.

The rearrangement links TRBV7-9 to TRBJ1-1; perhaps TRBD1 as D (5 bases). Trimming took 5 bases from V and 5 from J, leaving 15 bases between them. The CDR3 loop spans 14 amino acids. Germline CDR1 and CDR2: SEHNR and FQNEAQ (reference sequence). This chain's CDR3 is CASSPPNRGTEAFF. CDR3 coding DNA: TGTGCCAGCAGCCCCCCGAACCGGGGGACTGAAGCTTTCTTT.

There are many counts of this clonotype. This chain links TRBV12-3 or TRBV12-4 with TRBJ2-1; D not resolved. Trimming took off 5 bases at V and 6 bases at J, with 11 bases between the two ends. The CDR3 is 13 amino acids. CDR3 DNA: TGTGCCAGCAGTGGGCCAGCAGTCAATGAGCAGTTCTTC. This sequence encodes CASSGPAVNEQFF.

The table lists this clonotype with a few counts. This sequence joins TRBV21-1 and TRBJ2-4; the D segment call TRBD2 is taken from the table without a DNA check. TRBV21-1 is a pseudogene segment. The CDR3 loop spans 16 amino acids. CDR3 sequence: CASSNIAGLAKNIQYF. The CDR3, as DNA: TGTGCCAGCAGCAATATAGCGGGATTAGCCAAAAACATTCAGTACTTC.

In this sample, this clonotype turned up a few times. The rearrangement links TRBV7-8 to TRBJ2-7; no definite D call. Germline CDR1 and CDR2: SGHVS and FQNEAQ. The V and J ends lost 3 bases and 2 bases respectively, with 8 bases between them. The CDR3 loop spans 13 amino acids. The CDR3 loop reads CASSFDPPYEQYF. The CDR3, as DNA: TGTGCCAGCAGCTTTGATCCTCCCTACGAGCAGTACTTC.